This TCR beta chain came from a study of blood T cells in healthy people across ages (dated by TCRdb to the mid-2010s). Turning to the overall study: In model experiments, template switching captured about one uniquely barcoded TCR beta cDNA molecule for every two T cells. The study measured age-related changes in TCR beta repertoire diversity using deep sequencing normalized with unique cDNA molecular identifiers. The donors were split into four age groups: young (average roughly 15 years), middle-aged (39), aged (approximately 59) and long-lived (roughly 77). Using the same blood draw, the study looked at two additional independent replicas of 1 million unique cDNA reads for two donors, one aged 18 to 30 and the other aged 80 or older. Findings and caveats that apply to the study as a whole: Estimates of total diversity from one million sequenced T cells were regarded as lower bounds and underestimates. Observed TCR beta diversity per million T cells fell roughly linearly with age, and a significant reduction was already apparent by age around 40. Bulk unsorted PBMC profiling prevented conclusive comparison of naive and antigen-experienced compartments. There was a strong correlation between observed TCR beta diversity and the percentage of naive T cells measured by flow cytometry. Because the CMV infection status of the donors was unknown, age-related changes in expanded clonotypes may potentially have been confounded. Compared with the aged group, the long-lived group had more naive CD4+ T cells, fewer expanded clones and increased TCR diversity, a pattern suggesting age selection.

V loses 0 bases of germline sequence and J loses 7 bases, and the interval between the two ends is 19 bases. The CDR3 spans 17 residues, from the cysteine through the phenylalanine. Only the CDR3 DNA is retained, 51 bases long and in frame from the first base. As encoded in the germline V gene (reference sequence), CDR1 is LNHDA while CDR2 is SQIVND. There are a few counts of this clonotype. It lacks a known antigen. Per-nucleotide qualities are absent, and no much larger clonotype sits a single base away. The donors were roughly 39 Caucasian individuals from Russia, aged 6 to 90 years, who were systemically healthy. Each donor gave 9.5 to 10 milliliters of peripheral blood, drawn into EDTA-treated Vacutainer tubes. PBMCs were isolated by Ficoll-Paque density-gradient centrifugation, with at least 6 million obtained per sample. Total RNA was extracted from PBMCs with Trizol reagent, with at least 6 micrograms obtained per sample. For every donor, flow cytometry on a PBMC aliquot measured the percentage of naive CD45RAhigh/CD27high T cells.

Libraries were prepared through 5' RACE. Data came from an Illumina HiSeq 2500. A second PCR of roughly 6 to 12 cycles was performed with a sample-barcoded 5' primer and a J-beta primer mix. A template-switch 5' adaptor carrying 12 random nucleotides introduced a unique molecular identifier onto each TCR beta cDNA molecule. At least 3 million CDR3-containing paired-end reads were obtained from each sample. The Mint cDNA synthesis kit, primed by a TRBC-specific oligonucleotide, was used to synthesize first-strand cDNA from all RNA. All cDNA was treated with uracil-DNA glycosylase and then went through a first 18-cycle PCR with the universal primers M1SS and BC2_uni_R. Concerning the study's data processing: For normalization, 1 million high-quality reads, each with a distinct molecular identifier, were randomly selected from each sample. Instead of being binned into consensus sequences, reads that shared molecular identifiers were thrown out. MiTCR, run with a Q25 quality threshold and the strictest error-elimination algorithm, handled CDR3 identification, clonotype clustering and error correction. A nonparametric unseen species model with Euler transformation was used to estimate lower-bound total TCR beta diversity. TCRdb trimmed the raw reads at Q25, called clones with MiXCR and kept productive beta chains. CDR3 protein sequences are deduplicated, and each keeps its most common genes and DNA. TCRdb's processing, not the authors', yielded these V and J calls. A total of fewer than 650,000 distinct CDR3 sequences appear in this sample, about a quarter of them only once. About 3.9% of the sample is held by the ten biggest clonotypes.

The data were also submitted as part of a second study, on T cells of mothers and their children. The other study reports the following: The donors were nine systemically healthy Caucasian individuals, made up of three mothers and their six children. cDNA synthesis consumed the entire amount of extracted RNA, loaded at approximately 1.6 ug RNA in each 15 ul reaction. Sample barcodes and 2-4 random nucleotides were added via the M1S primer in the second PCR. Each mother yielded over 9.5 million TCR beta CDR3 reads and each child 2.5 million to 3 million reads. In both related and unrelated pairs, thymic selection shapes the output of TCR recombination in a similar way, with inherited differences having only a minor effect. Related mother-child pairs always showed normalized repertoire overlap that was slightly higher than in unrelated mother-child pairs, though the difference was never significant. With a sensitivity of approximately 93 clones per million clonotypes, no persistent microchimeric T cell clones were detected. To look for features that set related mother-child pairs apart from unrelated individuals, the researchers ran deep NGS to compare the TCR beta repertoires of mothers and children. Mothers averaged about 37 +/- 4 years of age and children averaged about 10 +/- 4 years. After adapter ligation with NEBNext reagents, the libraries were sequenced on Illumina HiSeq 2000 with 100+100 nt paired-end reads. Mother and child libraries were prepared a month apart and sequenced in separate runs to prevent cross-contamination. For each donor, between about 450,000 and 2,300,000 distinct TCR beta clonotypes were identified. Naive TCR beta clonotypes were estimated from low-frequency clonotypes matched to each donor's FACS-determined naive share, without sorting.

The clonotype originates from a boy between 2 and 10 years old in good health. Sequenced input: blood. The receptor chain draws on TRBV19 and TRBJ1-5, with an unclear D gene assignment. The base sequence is TGTGCCAGTAGTATAGATACCCCAGTTGGCGCGCCGCAGCCCCAGCATTTT. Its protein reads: CASSIDTPVGAPQPQHF. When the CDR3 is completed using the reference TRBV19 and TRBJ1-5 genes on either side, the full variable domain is DGGITQSPKYLFRKEGQNVTLSCEQNLNHDAMYWYRQDPGQGLRLIYYSQIVNDFQKGDIAEGYSVSREKKESFPLTVTSAQKNPTAFYLCASSIDTPVGAPQPQHFGDGTRLSIL.